This T cell receptor beta chain was identified in a study of T cell changes during pregnancy in multiple sclerosis. CDR1 is KGHSH and CDR2 is LQKENI in the germline V gene. CDR3 size: 13 residues. Losses at the gene ends were 8 bases for V and 1 base for J; bases not matched to a gene: 4. The data were produced by immunoSEQ multiplex PCR, yet TCRdb's version contains in-frame clones alone and is incomplete. The table includes 93,000 or so clones, 92% detected once. This sequence originates from a female donor with multiple sclerosis, enrolled in a pregnancy study. The specimen was peripheral blood, collected after pregnancy. The chain links TRBV18 to TRBJ1-1; TRBD1 matches at 7 bases. This chain's CDR3 is CASTRGKNTEAFF. Here the CDR3 DNA reads TGTGCCAGCACCAGGGGGAAGAACACTGAAGCTTTCTTT.